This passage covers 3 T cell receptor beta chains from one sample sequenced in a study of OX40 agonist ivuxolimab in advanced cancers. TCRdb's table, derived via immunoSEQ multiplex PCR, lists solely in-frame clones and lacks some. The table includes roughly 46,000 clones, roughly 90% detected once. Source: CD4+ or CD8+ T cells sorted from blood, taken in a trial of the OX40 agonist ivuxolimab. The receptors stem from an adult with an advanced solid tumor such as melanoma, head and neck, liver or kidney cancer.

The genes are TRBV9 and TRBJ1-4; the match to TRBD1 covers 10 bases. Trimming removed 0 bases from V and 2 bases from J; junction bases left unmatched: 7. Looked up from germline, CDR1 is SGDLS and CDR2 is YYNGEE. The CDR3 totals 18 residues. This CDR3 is CASSVGVGQGGTNEKLFF. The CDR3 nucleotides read TGTGCCAGCAGCGTAGGCGTAGGACAGGGGGGCACTAATGAAAAACTGTTTTTT.

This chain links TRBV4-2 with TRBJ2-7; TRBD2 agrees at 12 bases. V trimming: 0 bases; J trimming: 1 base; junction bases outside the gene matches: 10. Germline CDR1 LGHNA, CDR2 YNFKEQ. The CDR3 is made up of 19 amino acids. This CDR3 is CASSQDTLAGGPGSYEQYF. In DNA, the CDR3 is TGTGCCAGCAGCCAAGATACCCTAGCGGGAGGGCCTGGGTCCTACGAGCAGTACTTC.

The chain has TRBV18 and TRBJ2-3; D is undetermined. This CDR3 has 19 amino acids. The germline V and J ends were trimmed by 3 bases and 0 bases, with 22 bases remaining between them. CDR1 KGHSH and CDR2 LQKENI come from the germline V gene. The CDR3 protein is CASSPDGVIGTSSTDTQYF. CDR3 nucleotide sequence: TGTGCCAGCTCACCCGATGGGGTAATCGGAACTTCTAGCACAGATACGCAGTATTTT.